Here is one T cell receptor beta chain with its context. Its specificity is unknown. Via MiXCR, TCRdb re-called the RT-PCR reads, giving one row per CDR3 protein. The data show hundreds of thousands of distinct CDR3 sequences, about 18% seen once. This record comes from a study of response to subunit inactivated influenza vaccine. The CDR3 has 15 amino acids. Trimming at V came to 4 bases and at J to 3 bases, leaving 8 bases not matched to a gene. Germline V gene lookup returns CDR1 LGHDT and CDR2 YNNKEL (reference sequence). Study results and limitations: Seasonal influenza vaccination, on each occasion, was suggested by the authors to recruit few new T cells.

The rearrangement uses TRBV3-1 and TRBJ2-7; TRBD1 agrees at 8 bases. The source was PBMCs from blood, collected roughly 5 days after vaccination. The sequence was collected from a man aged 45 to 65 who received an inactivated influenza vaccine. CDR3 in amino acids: CASSRGQGGNYEQYF. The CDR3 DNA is TGTGCCAGCAGCCGCGGACAGGGTGGAAACTACGAGCAGTACTTC.